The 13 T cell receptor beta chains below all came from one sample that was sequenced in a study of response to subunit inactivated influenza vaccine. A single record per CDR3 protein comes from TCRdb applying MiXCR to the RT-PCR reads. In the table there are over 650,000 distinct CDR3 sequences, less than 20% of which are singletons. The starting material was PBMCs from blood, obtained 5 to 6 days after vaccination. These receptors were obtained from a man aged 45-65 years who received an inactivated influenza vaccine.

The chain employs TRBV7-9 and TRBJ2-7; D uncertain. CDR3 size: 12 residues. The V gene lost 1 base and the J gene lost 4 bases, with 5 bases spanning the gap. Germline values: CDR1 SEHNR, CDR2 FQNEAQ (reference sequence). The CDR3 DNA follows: TGTGCCAGCAGCTTAGAAATGTACGAGCAGTACTTC. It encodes CASSLEMYEQYF.

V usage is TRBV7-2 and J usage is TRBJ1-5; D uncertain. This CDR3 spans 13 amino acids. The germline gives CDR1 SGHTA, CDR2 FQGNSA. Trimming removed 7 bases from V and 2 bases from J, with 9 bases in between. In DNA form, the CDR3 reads TGTGCCAGCACAACGGGAGGCAATCAGCCCCAGCATTTT. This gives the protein CASTTGGNQPQHF.

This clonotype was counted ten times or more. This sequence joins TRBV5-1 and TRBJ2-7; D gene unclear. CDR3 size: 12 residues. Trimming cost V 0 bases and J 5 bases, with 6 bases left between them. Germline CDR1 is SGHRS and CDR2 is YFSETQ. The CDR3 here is CASSLEGHEQYF. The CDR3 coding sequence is TGCGCCAGCAGCTTGGAGGGTCACGAGCAGTACTTC.

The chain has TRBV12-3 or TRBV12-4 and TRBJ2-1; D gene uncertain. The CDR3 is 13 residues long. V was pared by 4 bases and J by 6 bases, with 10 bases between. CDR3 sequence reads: CASSSDYINEQFF. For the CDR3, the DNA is TGTGCCAGCAGTTCCGATTATATCAATGAGCAGTTCTTC.

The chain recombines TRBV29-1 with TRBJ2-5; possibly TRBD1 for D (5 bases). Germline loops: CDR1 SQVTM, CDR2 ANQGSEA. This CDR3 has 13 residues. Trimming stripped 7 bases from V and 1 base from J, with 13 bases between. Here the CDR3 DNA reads TGCAGCGGACAGACACCCATCCAAGAGACCCAGTACTTC. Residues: CSGQTPIQETQYF.

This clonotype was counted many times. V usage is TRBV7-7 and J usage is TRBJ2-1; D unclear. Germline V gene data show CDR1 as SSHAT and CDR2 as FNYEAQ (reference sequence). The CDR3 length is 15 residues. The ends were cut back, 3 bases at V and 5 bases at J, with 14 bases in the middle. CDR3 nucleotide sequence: TGTGCCAGCAGCTTTCGCCCGGGTGACCACAATGAGCAGTTCTTC. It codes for CASSFRPGDHNEQFF.

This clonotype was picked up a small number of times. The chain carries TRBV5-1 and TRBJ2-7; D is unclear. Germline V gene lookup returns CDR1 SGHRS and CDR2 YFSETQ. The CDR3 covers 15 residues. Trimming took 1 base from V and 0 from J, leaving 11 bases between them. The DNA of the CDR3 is TGCGCCAGCAGCTTGTCGGCAAGCAGCTCCTACGAGCAGTACTTC. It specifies CASSLSASSSYEQYF.

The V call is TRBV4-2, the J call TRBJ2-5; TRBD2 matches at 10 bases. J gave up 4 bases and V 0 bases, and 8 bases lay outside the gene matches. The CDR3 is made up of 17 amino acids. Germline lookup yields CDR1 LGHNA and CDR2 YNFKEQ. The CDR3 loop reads CASSQEQASGSIETQYF. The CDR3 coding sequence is TGTGCCAGCAGCCAAGAACAAGCTAGCGGGAGTATAGAGACCCAGTACTTC.

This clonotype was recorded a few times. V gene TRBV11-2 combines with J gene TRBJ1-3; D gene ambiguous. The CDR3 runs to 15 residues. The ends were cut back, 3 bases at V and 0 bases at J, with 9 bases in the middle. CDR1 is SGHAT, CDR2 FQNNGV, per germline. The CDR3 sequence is CASSFQAISGNTIYF. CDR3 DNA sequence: TGTGCCAGCAGCTTCCAGGCGATCTCTGGAAACACCATATATTTT. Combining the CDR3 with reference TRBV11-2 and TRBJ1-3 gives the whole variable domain EAGVAQSPRYKIIEKRQSVAFWCNPISGHATLYWYQQILGQGPKLLIQFQNNGVVDDSQLPKDRFSAERLKGVDSTLKIQPAKLEDSAVYLCASSFQAISGNTIYFGEGSWLTVV.

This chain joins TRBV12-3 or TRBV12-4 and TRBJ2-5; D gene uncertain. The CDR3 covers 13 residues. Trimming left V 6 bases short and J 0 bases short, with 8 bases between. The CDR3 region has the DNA TGTGCCAGCAGGCCCCGGGACCAAGAGACCCAGTACTTC. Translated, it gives CASRPRDQETQYF.

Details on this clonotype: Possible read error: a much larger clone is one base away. CDR3 sequence (DNA): TGTGCCATCTCAACGACCCACGGCACAGATGCGCAGTATTTT. Amino acids: CAISTTHGTDAQYF. The chain links TRBV7-2 to TRBJ2-3; D gene uncertain. This CDR3 contains 14 residues. CDR1 SGHTA and CDR2 FQGNSA come from the germline V gene.

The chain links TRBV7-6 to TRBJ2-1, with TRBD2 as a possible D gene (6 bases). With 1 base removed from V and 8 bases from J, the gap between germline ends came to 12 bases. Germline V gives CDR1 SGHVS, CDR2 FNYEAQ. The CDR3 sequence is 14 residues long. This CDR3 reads CASSLEEGLHEQFF. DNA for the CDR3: TGTGCCAGCAGCTTAGAGGAGGGACTCCATGAGCAGTTCTTC.

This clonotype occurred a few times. The CDR3 loop is CSASYPGTKVRSYEQYF. The CDR3 coding sequence is TGCAGTGCTAGCTACCCCGGGACGAAGGTCCGCTCCTACGAGCAGTACTTC. The chain is built from TRBV20-1 and TRBJ2-7; D possibly matches TRBD1 or TRBD2 (5 bases each). V was pared by 3 bases and J by 0 bases, with 21 bases between. Germline V gene sequence: CDR1 DFQATT, CDR2 SNEGSKA (reference sequence). The CDR3 contains 17 residues.